A selection of T cell receptor beta chains follows, all from one sample in a study of blood T cell repertoires in COVID-19. TCRdb keeps only in-frame clones here, not all; method: immunoSEQ multiplex PCR. The table shows 200,000 or so clones, with approximately 79% occurring only once. The sequenced sample consisted of peripheral blood. Source of these receptors: a man between 60 and 70 years old with active or convalescent COVID-19. Both conserved end residues are part of each CDR3. The D gene is left open where the match is weak. Not every row has a clone size; where given, it reads once, few, many or a size class.

NA,TRBV14,TRBD1,TRBJ1-1,CASSQLTGVTEAFF,TGTGCCAGCAGCCAATTGACAGGGGTAACTGAAGCTTTCTTT
NA,TRBV15,NA,TRBJ2-5,CATRGGAGPETQYF,TGTGCCACCAGGGGGGGGGCGGGACCGGAGACCCAGTACTTC
NA,TRBV10-3,NA,TRBJ1-3,CAIRSVGDSGNTIYF,TGTGCCATCCGGAGTGTCGGGGACTCTGGAAACACCATATATTTT
NA,TRBV6-6,NA,TRBJ2-2,CASSYNPVNTGELFF,TGTGCCAGCAGTTACAATCCAGTTAACACCGGGGAGCTGTTTTTT
NA,TRBV12-5,TRBD1,TRBJ1-2,CASGSGTAAGTF,TGTGCTAGTGGTAGTGGGACAGCGGCTGGGACCTTC
NA,TRBV5-1,NA,TRBJ2-7,CASSLEGMRYEQYF,TGCGCCAGCAGCTTGGAGGGGATGAGGTACGAGCAGTACTTC
NA,TRBV7-2,TRBD1,TRBJ1-5,CASSLEGGENQPQHF,TGTGCCAGCAGCTTAGAAGGGGGCGAGAATCAGCCCCAGCATTTT
NA,TRBV4-3,TRBD2,TRBJ2-3,CASSQEGGRWTDTQYF,TGCGCCAGCAGCCAAGAAGGCGGGAGATGGACAGATACGCAGTATTTT
NA,TRBV5-1,TRBD1,TRBJ2-4,CASSHGQGRDIQYF,TGCGCCAGCAGCCACGGACAGGGTCGGGACATTCAGTACTTC
NA,TRBV6-5,TRBD2,TRBJ2-3,CASRPGLAGTDTQYF,TGTGCCAGCAGACCGGGACTAGCGGGTACAGATACGCAGTATTTT
once,TRBV9,TRBD1,TRBJ2-3,CASSVTTGQNTDTQYF,TGTGCCAGCAGCGTTACAACGGGACAGAACACAGATACGCAGTATTTT
NA,TRBV7-2,NA,TRBJ1-1,CASSLESAEAFF,TGTGCCAGCAGCTTAGAGTCGGCTGAAGCTTTCTTT
NA,TRBV18,TRBD2,TRBJ2-1,CASSSGSATTYNEQFF,TGTGCCAGCTCTAGCGGGAGCGCTACCACCTACAATGAGCAGTTCTTC
NA,TRBV12-3/TRBV12-4,NA,TRBJ2-5,CASSSGERETQYF,TGTGCCAGCAGTTCCGGAGAGAGGGAGACCCAGTACTTC
NA,TRBV20-1,TRBD2,TRBJ2-3,CSASFASGRVADTQYF,TGCAGTGCTAGTTTCGCTAGCGGGAGAGTCGCAGATACGCAGTATTTT
once,TRBV28,TRBD2,TRBJ2-5,CASSPRVAGEEETQYF,TGTGCCAGCAGCCCCAGGGTAGCGGGAGAGGAAGAGACCCAGTACTTC
NA,TRBV2,TRBD2,TRBJ2-3,CASRQGLAVGGSDTQYF,TGTGCCAGCAGACAAGGACTAGCGGTGGGGGGGTCAGATACGCAGTATTTT
once,TRBV28,TRBD2,TRBJ2-7,CASSFGRGRAMYEQYF,TGTGCCAGCAGTTTCGGCCGCGGGAGGGCCATGTACGAGCAGTACTTC
NA,TRBV6-5,NA,TRBJ1-5,CASSRGDGGSQPQHF,TGTGCCAGCAGCCGCGGGGACGGGGGGAGCCAGCCCCAGCATTTT
few,TRBV18,TRBD1,TRBJ1-2,CASSPNRRQGSDDGYTF,TGTGCCAGCTCACCCAATCGTCGACAGGGTAGCGACGATGGCTACACCTTC
NA,TRBV5-1,TRBD2,TRBJ2-3,CASSLGPLAGDTDTQYF,TGCGCCAGCAGCTTGGGTCCACTAGCGGGGGACACAGATACGCAGTATTTT
NA,TRBV5-4,NA,TRBJ2-5,CASSSGQLQETQYF,TGTGCCAGCAGCTCAGGACAGCTCCAAGAGACCCAGTACTTC
NA,TRBV5-6,TRBD2,TRBJ2-3,CASSYGAGGRTDTQYF,TGTGCCAGCAGCTACGGAGCGGGAGGGCGCACAGATACGCAGTATTTT
NA,TRBV19,TRBD2,TRBJ2-2,CASSIWTSGSLTGELFF,TGTGCCAGTAGTATCTGGACTAGCGGGAGCCTTACCGGGGAGCTGTTTTTT
NA,TRBV7-2,TRBD1,TRBJ2-7,CASSLVGTGAYEQYF,TGTGCCAGCAGCTTAGTGGGGACAGGGGCCTACGAGCAGTACTTC
NA,TRBV6-5,NA,TRBJ1-6,CASSPLRGINSPLHF,TGTGCCAGCAGTCCCCTGAGAGGAATTAATTCACCCCTCCACTTT
NA,TRBV2,NA,TRBJ1-2,CASSNRGWDGYTF,TGTGCCAGCAGTAATAGGGGGTGGGATGGCTACACCTTC
NA,TRBV5-5,TRBD2,TRBJ2-7,CASSLARASGTYEQYF,TGTGCCAGCAGCTTGGCCAGGGCTAGCGGGACCTACGAGCAGTACTTC
NA,TRBV5-4,TRBD2,TRBJ2-1,CASSFRSGEASEQFF,TGTGCCAGCAGCTTTCGAAGCGGGGAGGCGTCTGAGCAGTTCTTC
NA,TRBV4-1,TRBD1,TRBJ1-3,CASSQGSPRGRRGNTIYF,TGCGCCAGCAGCCAGGGTTCCCCCAGGGGGCGACGAGGAAACACCATATATTTT
NA,TRBV7-2,NA,TRBJ1-1,CASRFTGYRAEAFF,TGTGCCAGCAGATTTACAGGGTATAGGGCTGAAGCTTTCTTT
NA,TRBV7-3,NA,TRBJ2-5,CASSFSGGYQETQYF,TGTGCCAGCAGCTTCAGTGGGGGGTACCAAGAGACCCAGTACTTC
NA,TRBV28,NA,TRBJ1-5,CAVGRRSNQPQHF,TGTGCCGTGGGGAGGCGTTCGAATCAGCCCCAGCATTTT
NA,TRBV29-1,TRBD2,TRBJ2-7,CRAGVHSYEQYF,TGTCGAGCGGGAGTCCACTCCTACGAGCAGTACTTC
few,TRBV30,NA,TRBJ1-6,CAWSVEGARPLHF,TGTGCCTGGAGTGTAGAAGGGGCGCGGCCCCTCCACTTT
NA,TRBV6-5,NA,TRBJ1-4,CASSYLQSPGEKLFF,TGTGCCAGCAGTTACTTACAGTCCCCTGGGGAAAAACTGTTTTTT
few,TRBV9,TRBD2,TRBJ2-2,CASTPGGGAGELFF,TGTGCCAGCACCCCGGGGGGGGGCGCCGGGGAGCTGTTTTTT
NA,TRBV9,TRBD1,TRBJ2-2,CASSVRGDRANGELFF,TGTGCCAGCAGCGTGAGAGGGGACAGGGCTAACGGGGAGCTGTTTTTT
NA,TRBV15,TRBD2,TRBJ2-3,CATNLGGGNTDTQYF,TGTGCCACCAACTTGGGGGGGGGAAACACAGATACGCAGTATTTT
few,TRBV5-1,TRBD2,TRBJ2-7,CASTLGLAGGPNEQYF,TGCGCCAGCACCTTAGGATTAGCGGGAGGGCCCAACGAGCAGTACTTC
NA,TRBV5-4,TRBD1,TRBJ1-1,CASSSRTGGANTEAFF,TGTGCCAGCAGCTCCCGGACAGGGGGCGCGAACACTGAAGCTTTCTTT
NA,TRBV18,NA,TRBJ1-1,CASSAGGLEAFF,TGTGCCAGCTCGGCGGGGGGTCTTGAAGCTTTCTTT
once,TRBV7-8,TRBD1,TRBJ1-5,CASSLGTGEQPQHF,TGTGCCAGCAGCTTAGGGACAGGGGAACAGCCCCAGCATTTT
NA,TRBV6-2/TRBV6-3,NA,TRBJ2-1,CASSYSLSSYNEQFF,TGTGCCAGCAGTTATTCTTTGAGCTCCTACAATGAGCAGTTCTTC
NA,TRBV10-3,NA,TRBJ1-1,CAISFGSDTEAFF,TGTGCCATCAGCTTCGGGTCTGACACTGAAGCTTTCTTT
NA,TRBV29-1,TRBD2,TRBJ2-3,CSVGVAGDGTDTQYF,TGCAGCGTTGGGGTAGCGGGAGATGGCACAGATACGCAGTATTTT
NA,TRBV29-1,NA,TRBJ2-7,CSVLAADYEQYF,TGCAGCGTCCTAGCCGCCGATTACGAGCAGTACTTC
NA,TRBV28,TRBD1,TRBJ2-2,CASQTGTGRTGELFF,TGTGCCAGCCAGACCGGGACAGGGCGAACCGGGGAGCTGTTTTTT
NA,TRBV28,NA,TRBJ2-3,CASKPGGLGRRGTDTQYF,TGTGCCAGCAAGCCCGGGGGATTGGGCCGCCGGGGGACAGATACGCAGTATTTT
NA,TRBV19,NA,TRBJ1-5,CASSTLGHADQPQHF,TGTGCCAGTAGTACCCTTGGACACGCTGATCAGCCCCAGCATTTT
NA,TRBV12-3/TRBV12-4,NA,TRBJ2-7,CASSRTWSYEQYF,TGTGCCAGCAGCCGGACATGGTCCTACGAGCAGTACTTC
few,TRBV12-5,TRBD1,TRBJ2-3,CASGLVGTGRHTQYF,TGTGCTAGTGGTTTGGTCGGGACAGGGCGACATACGCAGTATTTT
NA,TRBV6-2/TRBV6-3,NA,TRBJ1-1,CASSSLGATHNTEAFF,TGTGCCAGCAGTTCGCTGGGGGCAACCCACAACACTGAAGCTTTCTTT
NA,TRBV5-4,TRBD2,TRBJ2-4,CASSLAGGGKNIQYF,TGTGCCAGCAGCTTGGCGGGGGGAGGCAAAAACATTCAGTACTTC
few,TRBV10-1,TRBD1,TRBJ2-1,CASSGPGTEDNEQFF,TGCGCCAGCAGTGGCCCGGGGACAGAAGACAATGAGCAGTTCTTC
NA,TRBV5-4,NA,TRBJ2-1,CASSEQTERNEQFF,TGTGCCAGCAGCGAACAGACAGAAAGGAATGAGCAGTTCTTC
NA,TRBV5-1,TRBD1,TRBJ2-3,CASSLASGTADTQYF,TGCGCCAGCAGCTTGGCCTCCGGGACAGCAGATACGCAGTATTTT
NA,TRBV18,NA,TRBJ2-7,CASSPSPGSDEQYF,TGTGCCAGCTCACCATCCCCGGGGTCGGACGAGCAGTACTTC
NA,TRBV5-8,NA,TRBJ1-2,CASSLLVGGYGYTF,TGTGCCAGCAGCTTGTTGGTAGGGGGCTATGGCTACACCTTC